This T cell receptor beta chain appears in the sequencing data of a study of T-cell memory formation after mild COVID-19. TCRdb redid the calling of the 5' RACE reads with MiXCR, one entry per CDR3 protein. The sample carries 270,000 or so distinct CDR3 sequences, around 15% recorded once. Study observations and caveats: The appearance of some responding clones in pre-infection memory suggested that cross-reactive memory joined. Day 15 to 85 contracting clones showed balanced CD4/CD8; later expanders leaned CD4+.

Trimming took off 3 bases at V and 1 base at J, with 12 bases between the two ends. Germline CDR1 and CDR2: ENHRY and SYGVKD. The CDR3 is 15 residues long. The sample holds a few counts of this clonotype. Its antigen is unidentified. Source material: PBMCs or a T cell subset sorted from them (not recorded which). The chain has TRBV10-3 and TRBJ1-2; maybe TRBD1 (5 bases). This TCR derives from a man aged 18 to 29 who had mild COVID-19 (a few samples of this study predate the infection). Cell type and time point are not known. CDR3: CAISEGRDDNYGYTF. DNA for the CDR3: TGTGCCATCAGTGAAGGCAGGGATGATAACTATGGCTACACCTTC.